Listed here is a single TCR beta chain. Its antigen remains unknown. V lost 6 bases and J 3 bases, leaving 12 bases between the germline ends. There are 13 residues in the CDR3. CDR1 is SGHTA and CDR2 is FQGNSA in the germline V gene. This sample stems from a study of T cells in Graves' hyperthyroidism and ophthalmopathy. General study results and limits: Ophthalmopathy was distinguished from stable hyperthyroidism by 13 V-J signatures.

Amplified regions were TCR beta CDR3 sequences from RNA transcripts. In the first-round RT-PCR of the TCR CDR3, the HTBI primer set was used. From the multiplex PCR reads, TCRdb called clonotypes with MiXCR, one entry per CDR3 protein. Of over 450,000 distinct CDR3 sequences listed, approximately 17% are singletons. The clonotype originates from a woman aged 18 to 35 with Graves' ophthalmopathy. The sequencing sample was made of blood. This sequence joins TRBV7-2 and TRBJ2-7; no clear D gene. For the CDR3, the DNA is TGTGCCAGCAGTATCTTAGCTCTCTACGAGCAGTACTTC. Protein product: CASSILALYEQYF.